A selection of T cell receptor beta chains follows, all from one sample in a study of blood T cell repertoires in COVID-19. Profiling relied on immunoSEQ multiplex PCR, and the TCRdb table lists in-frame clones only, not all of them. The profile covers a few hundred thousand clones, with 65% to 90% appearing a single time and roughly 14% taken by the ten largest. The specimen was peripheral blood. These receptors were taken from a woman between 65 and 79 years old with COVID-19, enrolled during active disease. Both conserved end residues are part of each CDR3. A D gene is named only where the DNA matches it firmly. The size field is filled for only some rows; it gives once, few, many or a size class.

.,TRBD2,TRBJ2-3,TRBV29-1,CSVAGLADSTDTQYF,TGCAGCGTCGCGGGACTAGCGGATTCCACAGATACGCAGTATTTT
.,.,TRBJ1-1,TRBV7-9,CASGKVAGDTEAFF,TGTGCCAGCGGAAAAGTGGCAGGTGACACTGAAGCTTTCTTT
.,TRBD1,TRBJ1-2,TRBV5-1,CASSQNLGQGASGYTF,TGCGCCAGCAGCCAAAACCTCGGACAGGGGGCGTCTGGCTACACCTTC
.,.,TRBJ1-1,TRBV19,CASSSPGEAFF,TGTGCCAGTAGTTCGCCAGGGGAAGCTTTCTTT
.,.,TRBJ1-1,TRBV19,CASRSLIGGPEAFF,TGTGCCAGTAGATCCTTAATCGGGGGTCCTGAAGCTTTCTTT
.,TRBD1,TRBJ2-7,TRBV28,CASSLGQGYEQYF,TGTGCCAGCAGTCTTGGACAGGGTTACGAGCAGTACTTC
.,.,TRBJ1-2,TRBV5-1,CASSLYRANYGYTF,TGCGCCAGCAGCTTATACAGAGCTAACTATGGCTACACCTTC
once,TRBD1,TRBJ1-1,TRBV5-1,CASSPQTGMKTEAFF,TGCGCCAGCAGCCCGCAGACAGGGATGAAAACTGAAGCTTTCTTT
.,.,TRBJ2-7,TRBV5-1,CASSLQASLSYEQYF,TGCGCCAGCAGCTTGCAGGCCAGCCTGTCCTACGAGCAGTACTTC
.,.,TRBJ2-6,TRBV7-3,CASSGRNRAGANVLTF,TGTGCCAGCAGCGGACGTAACAGGGCTGGGGCCAACGTCCTGACTTTC
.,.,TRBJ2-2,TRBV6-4,CASSETGITGELFF,TGTGCCAGCAGTGAAACAGGTATCACCGGGGAGCTGTTTTTT
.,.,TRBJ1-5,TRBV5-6,CASSSHTGYQPQHF,TGTGCCAGCAGCAGCCATACAGGGTATCAGCCCCAGCATTTT
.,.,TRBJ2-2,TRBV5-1,CASSLAGLYTGELFF,TGCGCCAGCAGCTTGGCCGGACTTTACACCGGGGAGCTGTTTTTT
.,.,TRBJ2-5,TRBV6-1,CASSEAWRQQETQYF,TGTGCCAGCAGTGAAGCCTGGAGACAGCAAGAGACCCAGTACTTC
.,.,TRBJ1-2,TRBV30,CAWSVSGASNYGYTF,TGTGCCTGGAGTGTAAGCGGGGCTAGTAACTATGGCTACACCTTC
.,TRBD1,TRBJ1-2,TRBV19,CASSIGTGALDGYTF,TGTGCCAGTAGTATAGGGACAGGGGCTTTGGATGGCTACACCTTC
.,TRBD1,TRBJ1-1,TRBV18,CASTPTWGQGETEAFF,TGTGCCAGCACCCCCACTTGGGGACAGGGGGAAACTGAAGCTTTCTTT
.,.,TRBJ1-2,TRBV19,CASSISREGGYTF,TGTGCCAGTAGTATTAGCAGGGAGGGCGGCTACACCTTC
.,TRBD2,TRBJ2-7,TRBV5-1,CASRETSGAYEQYF,TGCGCCAGCAGAGAGACTAGCGGGGCCTACGAGCAGTACTTC
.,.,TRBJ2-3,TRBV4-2,CASSQEGAGYTDTQYF,TGTGCCAGCAGCCAAGAAGGGGCGGGATACACAGATACGCAGTATTTT
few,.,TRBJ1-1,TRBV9,CASSVGGVGVTEAFF,TGTGCCAGCAGCGTAGGTGGGGTCGGGGTAACTGAAGCTTTCTTT
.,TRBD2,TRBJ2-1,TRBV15,CATSPEAGGLGNEQFF,TGTGCCACCAGCCCCGAAGCGGGGGGGCTCGGCAATGAGCAGTTCTTC
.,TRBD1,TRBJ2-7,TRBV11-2,CASSLQRTGTSYEQYF,TGTGCCAGCAGCCTTCAACGGACAGGAACTTCCTACGAGCAGTACTTC
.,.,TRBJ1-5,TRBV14,CASSQDGGQPQHF,TGTGCCAGCAGCCAAGACGGAGGCCAGCCCCAGCATTTT
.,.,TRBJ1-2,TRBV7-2,CASSLFPRSGGYTF,TGTGCCAGCAGCTTATTCCCCAGGTCAGGGGGCTACACCTTC
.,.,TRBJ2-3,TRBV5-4,CASSSTRGSGTDTQYF,TGTGCCAGCAGCTCTACGCGCGGGTCTGGCACAGATACGCAGTATTTT
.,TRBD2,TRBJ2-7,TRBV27,CASSLKRGVPYEQYF,TGTGCCAGCAGTTTGAAGCGGGGGGTCCCCTACGAGCAGTACTTC
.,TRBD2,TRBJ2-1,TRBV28,CASSFLAGLNEQFF,TGTGCCAGCAGTTTCTTAGCGGGGTTGAATGAGCAGTTCTTC
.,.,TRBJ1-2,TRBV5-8,CASSITPIGSNYGYTF,TGTGCCAGCAGTATTACACCGATAGGGAGTAACTATGGCTACACCTTC
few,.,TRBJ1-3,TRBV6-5,CASSYNRDSGNTIYF,TGTGCCAGCAGTTATAACAGGGACTCTGGAAACACCATATATTTT
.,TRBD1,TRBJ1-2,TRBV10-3,CAITVQGPSGGYTF,TGTGCCATTACAGTACAGGGGCCTTCGGGTGGCTACACCTTC
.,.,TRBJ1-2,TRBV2,CATSLSIGGYTF,TGTGCCACCTCCCTCAGTATCGGGGGCTACACCTTC
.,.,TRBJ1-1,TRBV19,CASIEGRGRRRTEAFF,TGTGCCAGTATAGAGGGTCGGGGTCGTAGAAGAACTGAAGCTTTCTTT
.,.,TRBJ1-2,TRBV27,CASSLTANYGYTF,TGTGCCAGCAGTTTAACAGCTAACTATGGCTACACCTTC
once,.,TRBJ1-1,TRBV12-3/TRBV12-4,CASSRTVEAFF,TGTGCCAGCAGCCGGACAGTTGAAGCTTTCTTT
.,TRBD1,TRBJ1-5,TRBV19,CASSIGRGRFSQPQHF,TGTGCCAGTAGTATAGGTAGGGGGCGATTCTCACAGCCCCAGCATTTT
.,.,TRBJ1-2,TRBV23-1,CASSYSTRGPGGYTF,TGCGCCAGCAGCTATTCTACACGAGGGCCGGGTGGCTACACCTTC
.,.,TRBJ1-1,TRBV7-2,CASSPRLSMNTEAFF,TGTGCCAGCAGCCCTAGACTATCGATGAACACTGAAGCTTTCTTT
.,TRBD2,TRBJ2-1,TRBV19,CASSIQLAGGLDNEQFF,TGTGCCAGTAGTATCCAATTAGCGGGGGGCCTAGACAATGAGCAGTTCTTC
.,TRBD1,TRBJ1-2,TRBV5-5,CASSLEWGQGNYGYTF,TGTGCCAGCAGCTTGGAATGGGGACAGGGGAACTATGGCTACACCTTC